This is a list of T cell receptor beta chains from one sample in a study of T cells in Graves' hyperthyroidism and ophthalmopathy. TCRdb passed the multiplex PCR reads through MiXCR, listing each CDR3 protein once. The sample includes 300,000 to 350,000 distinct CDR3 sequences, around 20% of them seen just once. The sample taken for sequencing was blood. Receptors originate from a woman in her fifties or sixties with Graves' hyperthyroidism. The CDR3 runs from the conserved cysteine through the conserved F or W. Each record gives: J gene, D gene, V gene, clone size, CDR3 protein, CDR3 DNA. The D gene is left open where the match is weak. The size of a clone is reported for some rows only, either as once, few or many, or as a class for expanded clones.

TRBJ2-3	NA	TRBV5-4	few	CVSSLRLTSTDTQYF	TGTGTCAGCAGCTTGAGACTGACTAGCACAGATACGCAGTATTTT
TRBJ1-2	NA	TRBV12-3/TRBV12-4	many	CASSKRDNYGYTF	TGTGCCAGCAGCAAGAGAGACAACTATGGCTACACCTTC
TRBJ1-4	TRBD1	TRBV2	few	CASSDRGQPNEKLFF	TGTGCCAGCAGTGATAGGGGACAGCCAAATGAAAAACTGTTTTTT
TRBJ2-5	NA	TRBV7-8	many	CASGIYLGVGETQYF	TGTGCCAGCGGCATTTATTTAGGGGTGGGGGAGACCCAGTACTTC
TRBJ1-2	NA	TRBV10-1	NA	CASSEADGPYTF	TGCGCCAGCAGTGAGGCCGACGGACCCTACACCTTC
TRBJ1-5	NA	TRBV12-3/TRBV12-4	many	CASSSGMNQPQHF	TGTGCCAGCAGTTCCGGGATGAATCAGCCCCAGCATTTT
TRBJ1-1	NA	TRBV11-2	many	CASSFVGDTEAFF	TGTGCCAGCAGCTTTGTCGGTGACACTGAAGCTTTCTTT
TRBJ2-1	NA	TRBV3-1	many	CASSQSRRNEQFF	TGTGCCAGCAGCCAATCAAGGAGGAATGAGCAGTTCTTC
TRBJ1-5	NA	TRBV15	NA	CATSDGLGPRDQPQHF	TGTGCCACCAGCGACGGTTTGGGACCAAGGGATCAGCCCCAGCATTTT
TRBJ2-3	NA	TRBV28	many	CASSNGGSTDTQYF	TGTGCCAGCAGTAACGGAGGATCCACAGATACGCAGTATTTT
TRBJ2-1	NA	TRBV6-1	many	CASSSGVYNEQFF	TGTGCCAGCAGTTCGGGAGTGTACAATGAGCAGTTCTTC
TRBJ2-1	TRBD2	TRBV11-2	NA	CASSSTGTSVRSYNEQFF	TGTGCCAGCAGCTCAACCGGGACTAGCGTCCGCTCCTACAATGAGCAGTTCTTC
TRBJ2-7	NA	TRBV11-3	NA	CASSLVLAGEQYF	TGTGCCAGCAGCTTAGTGCTTGCGGGGGAGCAGTACTTC
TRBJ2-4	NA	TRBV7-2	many	CASSPIPGIAKNIQYF	TGTGCCAGCAGCCCCATTCCGGGGATAGCCAAAAACATTCAGTACTTC
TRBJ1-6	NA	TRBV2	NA	CASSPTGTSSPLHF	TGTGCCAGCAGCCCCACAGGAACAAGCTCACCCCTCCACTTT
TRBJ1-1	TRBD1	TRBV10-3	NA	CAIRQKGQGAGRTEAFF	TGTGCCATCAGACAAAAGGGACAGGGGGCTGGGAGAACTGAAGCTTTCTTT
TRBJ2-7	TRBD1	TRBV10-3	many	CAISGTGGGSYEQYF	TGTGCCATCAGTGGGACAGGGGGCGGCTCCTACGAGCAGTACTTC
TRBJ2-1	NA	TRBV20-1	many	CSASRDHHPSSYNEQFF	TGCAGTGCTAGTAGGGACCATCATCCGAGCTCCTACAATGAGCAGTTCTTC
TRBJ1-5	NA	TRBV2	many	CASKQGLRNQPQHF	TGTGCCAGCAAACAGGGACTCCGGAATCAGCCCCAGCATTTT
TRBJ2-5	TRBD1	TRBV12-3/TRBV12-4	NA	CASSLNRGRRETQYF	TGTGCCAGCAGTTTGAACAGGGGGCGAAGAGAGACCCAGTACTTC
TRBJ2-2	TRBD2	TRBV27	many	CASRTSGGIITGELFF	TGTGCCAGCAGAACTAGCGGGGGCATTATCACCGGGGAGCTGTTTTTT
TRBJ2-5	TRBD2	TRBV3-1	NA	CASSQQRGGHETQYF	TGTGCCAGCAGCCAGCAGCGGGGGGGCCACGAGACCCAGTACTTC
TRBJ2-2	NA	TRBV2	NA	CASSRIKGNTGELFF	TGTGCCAGCAGCCGAATAAAGGGAAACACCGGGGAGCTGTTTTTT
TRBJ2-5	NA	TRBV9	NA	CASSVELRGQETQYF	TGTGCCAGCAGCGTAGAGTTGAGGGGACAAGAGACCCAGTACTTC
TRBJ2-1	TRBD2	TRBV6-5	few	CASSYGIAGGGNEQFF	TGTGCCAGCAGTTACGGAATCGCGGGAGGCGGGAATGAGCAGTTCTTC
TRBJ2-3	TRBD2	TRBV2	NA	CASSRAGGPTDTQYF	TGTGCCAGCAGTAGAGCGGGAGGGCCGACAGATACGCAGTATTTT
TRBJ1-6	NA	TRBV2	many	CASSEAAGNSPLHF	TGTGCCAGCAGTGAAGCAGCTGGTAATTCACCCCTCCACTTT
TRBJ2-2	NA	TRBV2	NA	CASSYEVTGELFF	TGTGCCAGCAGTTACGAGGTCACCGGGGAGCTGTTTTTT
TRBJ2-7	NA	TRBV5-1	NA	CASSLEWGSYEQYF	TGCGCCAGCAGCTTGGAATGGGGCTCCTACGAGCAGTACTTC
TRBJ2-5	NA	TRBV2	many	CASSEDGVWGETQYF	TGTGCCAGCAGTGAAGACGGAGTTTGGGGGGAGACCCAGTACTTC
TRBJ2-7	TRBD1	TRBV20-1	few	CSAPPTGSYEQYF	TGCAGTGCTCCTCCGACAGGGTCTTACGAGCAGTACTTC
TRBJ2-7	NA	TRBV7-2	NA	CASSLDPVRLVEQYF	TGTGCCAGCAGCTTAGACCCTGTGCGGTTGGTCGAGCAGTACTTC
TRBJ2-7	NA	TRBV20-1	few	CSAENRGLYEQYF	TGCAGTGCCGAGAACAGGGGACTGTACGAGCAGTACTTC
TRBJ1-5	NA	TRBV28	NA	CASSGGTVGNQPQHF	TGTGCCAGCAGCGGCGGGACGGTAGGCAATCAGCCCCAGCATTTT
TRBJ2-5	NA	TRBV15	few	CATSRDDHQETQYF	TGTGCCACCAGCAGAGATGACCATCAGGAGACCCAGTACTTC
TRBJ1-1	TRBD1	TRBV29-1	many	CSFARTGGNTEAFF	TGCAGCTTCGCCAGGACAGGGGGCAACACTGAAGCTTTCTTT
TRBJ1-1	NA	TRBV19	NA	CASSSIDPNTEAFF	TGTGCCAGCAGCTCCATAGACCCGAACACTGAAGCTTTCTTT
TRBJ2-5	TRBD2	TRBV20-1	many	CSARVLAEETQYF	TGCAGTGCTAGAGTCCTAGCGGAAGAGACCCAGTACTTC
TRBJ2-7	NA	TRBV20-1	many	CSARDLGTDYYEQYF	TGCAGTGCTAGAGATCTTGGGACGGACTACTACGAGCAGTACTTC
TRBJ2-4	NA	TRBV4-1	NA	CASSQGPVVSVMGKNIQYF	TGCGCCAGCAGCCAAGGTCCTGTGGTGAGCGTCATGGGCAAAAACATTCAGTACTTC
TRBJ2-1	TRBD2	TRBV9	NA	CASSVKIGASGRGNEQFF	TGTGCCAGCAGCGTAAAAATTGGGGCTAGCGGGAGGGGGAATGAGCAGTTCTTC
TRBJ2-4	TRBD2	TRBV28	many	CASSLLAGGPGSKNIQYF	TGTGCCAGCAGTTTATTAGCGGGAGGGCCCGGGAGCAAAAACATTCAGTACTTC
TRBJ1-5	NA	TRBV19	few	CASSPRRGSNQPQHF	TGTGCCAGTAGTCCCCGGCGGGGTAGCAATCAGCCCCAGCATTTT
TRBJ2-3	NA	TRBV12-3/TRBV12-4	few	CASTLLRGTQYF	TGTGCCAGCACCCTCTTAAGGGGTACGCAGTATTTT